The rows below give T cell receptor beta chains drawn from one sample of a study of identifying expanded T cells in peripheral blood. Assay used: immunoSEQ multiplex PCR; TCRdb lists only in-frame clones, some missing. The sample lists around 60,000 clones; around 81% were seen once. Sequencing was done on a sample of blood. These receptors all come from a person between 18 and 70 years old in good health. Each CDR3 is given with its conserved first and last residue. The order of the fields is D gene, J gene, V gene, clone size, CDR3 protein, CDR3 DNA. D genes are given only for firm matches. A clone size is listed for some rows: how often the clone was seen (once, few, many), or a class if it is expanded.

-,TRBJ1-6,TRBV18,-,CASSRTSSYNSPLHF,TGTGCCAGCTCACGGACGAGCTCCTATAATTCACCCCTCCACTTT
TRBD2,TRBJ2-7,TRBV5-1,-,CASSSEGLAAYEQYF,TGCGCCAGCAGCTCGGAGGGACTAGCGGCCTACGAGCAGTACTTC
TRBD2,TRBJ2-7,TRBV7-2,-,CASSQLAGPLEQYF,TGTGCCAGCAGCCAACTAGCGGGCCCGTTGGAGCAGTACTTC
TRBD1,TRBJ1-1,TRBV10-3,-,CASSDRGAEAFF,TGTGCCTCCTCGGACAGGGGGGCTGAAGCTTTCTTT
-,TRBJ1-2,TRBV2,-,CASRVNSYGYTF,TGTGCCAGCAGGGTTAATTCCTATGGCTACACCTTC
TRBD1,TRBJ2-2,TRBV19,-,CASSPFRQGGTGELFF,TGTGCCAGTAGCCCTTTTCGACAGGGTGGCACCGGGGAGCTGTTTTTT
TRBD2,TRBJ2-4,TRBV7-6,-,CASSPISLAGAKNIQYF,TGTGCCAGCAGCCCCATCTCACTAGCGGGAGCCAAAAACATTCAGTACTTC
-,TRBJ2-7,TRBV6-5,once,CASSYSIGTNEQYF,TGTGCCAGCAGTTACTCGATCGGGACCAACGAGCAGTACTTC
-,TRBJ2-1,TRBV18,-,CASSPGDGNEQFF,TGTGCCAGCTCACCGGGGGACGGCAATGAGCAGTTCTTC
-,TRBJ2-1,TRBV14,-,CASSTTLFSYNEQFF,TGTGCCAGCAGCACTACTCTATTCTCCTACAATGAGCAGTTCTTC
TRBD1,TRBJ2-3,TRBV18,-,CASQDRGQDTQYF,TGTGCCAGCCAGGACAGGGGACAAGATACGCAGTATTTT
-,TRBJ1-5,TRBV28,-,CASSFSPNQPQHF,TGTGCCAGCAGTTTTAGCCCCAATCAGCCCCAGCATTTT
-,TRBJ2-2,TRBV28,-,CASSRIRDSAGELFF,TGTGCCAGCAGTCGTATCAGGGATAGCGCCGGGGAGCTGTTTTTT
-,TRBJ1-2,TRBV10-3,-,CAISDGRGYGYTF,TGTGCCATCAGCGATGGTAGGGGCTATGGCTACACCTTC
-,TRBJ1-1,TRBV18,-,CASSPLRVRDTEAFF,TGTGCCAGCTCACCACTCAGGGTGAGGGACACTGAAGCTTTCTTT
TRBD1,TRBJ1-5,TRBV6-5,-,CARRGQNQPQHF,TGTGCCCGTAGGGGACAGAATCAGCCCCAGCATTTT
-,TRBJ1-5,TRBV12-5,-,CASARDGNSNQPQHF,TGTGCTAGTGCTCGGGACGGAAATAGCAATCAGCCCCAGCATTTT
-,TRBJ2-7,TRBV21-1,-,CASSLRDFYEQYF,TGTGCCAGCAGCCTAAGGGACTTTTACGAGCAGTACTTC
-,TRBJ2-7,TRBV13,-,CASSPRGAKSYEQYF,TGTGCCAGCAGCCCTCGAGGCGCGAAATCCTACGAGCAGTACTTC
-,TRBJ1-6,TRBV27,-,CASSLTGLVVGPLHF,TGTGCCAGCAGTTTGACTGGGTTAGTCGTTGGTCCCCTCCACTTT
-,TRBJ1-2,TRBV30,-,CAWSITSGYTF,TGTGCCTGGAGTATAACTAGTGGCTACACCTTC
-,TRBJ2-3,TRBV7-9,-,CASSPFGTQGPDTQYF,TGTGCCAGCAGCCCCTTCGGGACTCAAGGCCCAGATACGCAGTATTTT
-,TRBJ2-1,TRBV11-2,-,CASTPEGPSSYNEQFF,TGTGCCAGCACTCCCGAGGGTCCGAGCTCCTACAATGAGCAGTTCTTC
-,TRBJ2-5,TRBV30,-,CAWGLGGVQETQYF,TGTGCCTGGGGCCTCGGCGGGGTACAAGAGACCCAGTACTTC
TRBD2,TRBJ2-3,TRBV7-3,-,CASSLTGLNVGIDTQYF,TGTGCCAGCAGCTTAACGGGACTAAATGTGGGCATCGATACGCAGTATTTT
-,TRBJ1-5,TRBV18,-,CASSPGDLSNQPQHF,TGTGCCAGCTCACCTGGGGATTTAAGCAATCAGCCCCAGCATTTT
-,TRBJ2-3,TRBV7-2,once,CASSYVPGTDTQYF,TGTGCCAGCAGCTACGTCCCCGGCACAGATACGCAGTATTTT
-,TRBJ1-2,TRBV20-1,-,CSAFVYGYTF,TGCAGTGCTTTTGTCTATGGCTACACCTTC